These 23 T cell receptor beta chains came from one sample sequenced in a study of blood T cell repertoires in COVID-19 (TCRdb year 2020). Library method: the immunoSEQ multiplex PCR assay. Imported from immuneACCESS, the table was reduced by TCRdb to in-frame sequences with V and J called. These copies leave out some clones; in studies compared against another copy, an unresolved V gene accounts for under half, and the cause of the remainder is not known. This sample has about 150,000 clones in its table, and roughly 80% of those were observed once. Around 5% of the sample goes to the ten largest clones. The sample taken for sequencing was peripheral blood. The receptors come from a human donor in a cohort sampled during active COVID-19.

This chain uses TRBV2 with TRBJ1-1; no reliable D call. CDR3 length: 13 residues. The germline V and J ends were trimmed by 6 bases and 1 base, with 9 bases remaining between them. Germline V gene lookup returns CDR1 SNHLY and CDR2 FYNNEI. The CDR3 protein is CASRDSENTEAFF. The CDR3 nucleotides read TGTGCCAGCAGGGACTCCGAGAACACTGAAGCTTTCTTT.

V gene TRBV29-1 combines with J gene TRBJ1-2; D not resolved. CDR1 is SQVTM, CDR2 ANQGSEA, per germline. This CDR3 has 12 amino acids. V was trimmed by 7 bases and J by 6 bases, leaving 15 bases between them. This CDR3 reads CSAAYESHGYTF. In DNA form, the CDR3 reads TGCAGCGCCGCCTATGAGTCCCATGGCTACACCTTC.

The V and J genes are TRBV28 and TRBJ1-5; the D gene is possibly TRBD1 (6 bases). Germline CDR1 is MDHEN and CDR2 is SYDVKM. Trimming left V 8 bases short and J 3 bases short, with 23 bases between. The CDR3 totals 17 residues. The CDR3 region is CASQRDTFRALNQPQHF. For the CDR3, the DNA is TGTGCCAGCCAGAGGGACACCTTTCGGGCCCTCAATCAGCCCCAGCATTTT.

The V call is TRBV27, the J call TRBJ2-1, with 8 bases identical to TRBD2. Trimming took 4 bases from V and 1 from J; bases not matched to a gene: 6. The CDR3 has 16 amino acids. Germline V gene lookup returns CDR1 MNHEY and CDR2 SMNVEV (reference sequence). CDR3 bases: TGTGCCAGCAGTTCTCCGGGACTAGGATCCTACAATGAGCAGTTCTTC. It yields the protein CASSSPGLGSYNEQFF.

V is TRBV18 and J is TRBJ1-1; weak D call: TRBD1 (6 bases). The CDR3 runs 14 residues. Germline V CDR1 and CDR2: KGHSH, LQKENI. Trimming stripped 11 bases from V and 3 bases from J, with 19 bases between. DNA of the CDR3: TGTGCCTCAACTCCAGGGGTCGGGCACACTGAAGCTTTCTTT. Its protein product is CASTPGVGHTEAFF.

The rearrangement links TRBV9 to TRBJ2-5; TRBD1 is a possible D gene (6 bases). V dropped 0 bases and J dropped 2 bases, with 14 bases sitting between them. Germline lookup yields CDR1 SGDLS and CDR2 YYNGEE. This CDR3 contains 16 residues. CDR3 sequence (DNA): TGTGCCAGCAGCGTAGGGGTAGGGGGTCCTCAAGAGACCCAGTACTTC. This encodes CASSVGVGGPQETQYF.

The rearrangement links TRBV18 to TRBJ1-1; TRBD1 matches at 9 bases. CDR1 is KGHSH and CDR2 is LQKENI in the germline V gene. The CDR3 sequence is 13 residues long. V lost 5 bases, J lost 4 bases, and 2 bases stayed unmatched. In nucleotides, the CDR3 is TGTGCCAGCTCAAGGACAGGGGTCACTGAAGCTTTCTTT. Protein product: CASSRTGVTEAFF.

The chain carries TRBV5-6 and TRBJ2-3; 10 nucleotides line up with TRBD2. Per germline, CDR1 SGHDT and CDR2 YYEEEE. The V and J ends lost 0 bases and 6 bases, in that order; junction bases with no gene match: 4. This CDR3 comprises 15 residues. CDR3 in amino acids: CASSLGLAGADTQYF. For the CDR3, the DNA is TGTGCCAGCAGCTTGGGGCTAGCGGGAGCCGATACGCAGTATTTT.

The chain combines TRBV6-5 with TRBJ2-1; 12 bases fit TRBD2. After removal of 2 bases from V and 10 bases from J, the junction contained 6 bases not matched to a gene. Germline CDR1 is MNHEY and CDR2 is SVGAGI. This CDR3 has 15 amino acids. This chain's CDR3 is CASSYTGTSGLEQFF. The CDR3 DNA follows: TGTGCCAGCAGTTACACCGGGACTAGCGGGCTCGAGCAGTTCTTC.

V gene TRBV5-8 combines with J gene TRBJ2-3, with D unclear. The CDR3 extends over 15 amino acids. CDR1 is SGHTS and CDR2 is YDEGEE in the germline V gene. V was cut by 5 bases and J by 0 bases, with 13 bases left in between. CDR3 in DNA: TGTGCCAGCAGACTTGATCTAGTTAGCACAGATACGCAGTATTTT. Protein sequence: CASRLDLVSTDTQYF.

This clone has just one count. V usage is TRBV20-1 and J usage is TRBJ2-3; possible D gene TRBD1, 6 bases. The CDR3 spans 13 residues. V shed 3 bases and J shed 5 bases, with 12 bases lying between them. Germline V gene data show CDR1 as DFQATT and CDR2 as SNEGSKA (reference sequence). The CDR3 nucleotides are TGCAGTGCTAGTGCACAGGGTCGAGATACGCAGTATTTT. Amino acid sequence: CSASAQGRDTQYF.

This clone was seen many times. V and J are TRBV2 and TRBJ1-6; a possible D gene is TRBD1 (6 bases). CDR1 and CDR2 (germline): SNHLY, FYNNEI. This CDR3 is 13 amino acids long. The V end was cut by 6 bases, the J end by 6 bases, with 9 bases between. The CDR3 DNA reads TGTGCCAGCAGCCGACAGGTTAATTCACCCCTCCACTTT. Translation gives CASSRQVNSPLHF.

The rearrangement joins TRBV21-1 to TRBJ1-6; no DNA check was done on the table's D call, TRBD1. TRBV21-1 is a known pseudogene. The CDR3 spans 14 residues. The CDR3 protein is CASSTRNRDSPLHF. CDR3 sequence (DNA): TGTGCCAGCAGCACACGTAACAGGGATTCACCCCTCCACTTT.

This rearrangement joins TRBV7-2 to TRBJ2-3, with D possibly TRBD2 on 6 matching bases. There are 13 residues in the CDR3. The ends were cut back, 1 base at V and 14 bases at J, with 16 bases in the middle. From germline, CDR1 is SGHTA and CDR2 FQGNSA. Here the CDR3 reads CASSLGSGGVMYF. For the CDR3, the DNA is TGTGCCAGCAGCTTAGGATCCGGGGGAGTAATGTATTTT.

The chain employs TRBV28 and TRBJ1-2; D call uncertain. CDR3 length equals 14 residues. Germline V gene lookup returns CDR1 MDHEN and CDR2 SYDVKM. Trimming took 6 bases from V and 5 from J, leaving 16 bases between them. This CDR3 is CASRSRELGYGYTF. The CDR3 DNA follows: TGTGCCAGCAGGTCTAGGGAGTTGGGTTATGGCTACACCTTC.

The chain links TRBV5-6 to TRBJ2-7; 9 nucleotides agree with TRBD1. Per germline, CDR1 SGHDT and CDR2 YYEEEE. The CDR3 loop spans 16 amino acids. V lost 2 bases to trimming and J lost 0 bases; unmatched junction nucleotides: 6. The CDR3 bases are TGTGCCAGCAGCTTTGCCGGGACAGGGACCTCCTACGAGCAGTACGTC. Its protein product is CASSFAGTGTSYEQYV.

This clone was recorded only once. The V call is TRBV19, the J call TRBJ1-5; the D gene is possibly TRBD1 (5 bases). V lost 3 bases and J 4 bases, leaving 13 bases between the germline ends. The CDR3 has 15 amino acids. Germline CDR1 reads LNHDA; CDR2 reads SQIVND (reference sequence). CDR3 DNA sequence: TGTGCCAGTAGTATTAAAGGGGCCCCTAATCAGCCCCAGCATTTT. This translates into CASSIKGAPNQPQHF.

This clone was seen at least ten times. V gene TRBV10-3 combines with J gene TRBJ2-7; the match to TRBD1 covers 10 bases. This CDR3 spans 13 amino acids. Trimming at V came to 10 bases and at J to 6 bases, leaving 9 bases not matched to a gene. The V gene's germline CDR1 is ENHRY and CDR2 SYGVKD. The CDR3 protein is CATRGQGGCEQYV. The CDR3 nucleotides are TGTGCCACCCGAGGACAGGGGGGCTGCGAGCAGTACGTC.

This chain links TRBV2 with TRBJ2-3, with D possibly TRBD2 on 6 matching bases. Germline V lookup: CDR1 SNHLY, CDR2 FYNNEI. The ends were cut back, 6 bases at V and 13 bases at J, with 17 bases in the middle. This CDR3 spans 12 amino acids. The CDR3 DNA reads as TGTGCCAGCAGGGAACTTAGCGGCACCGAGTATTTT. Translated: CASRELSGTEYF.

This chain connects TRBV6-1 to TRBJ2-1; 7 nucleotides line up with TRBD2. This CDR3 is built from 15 residues. The junction had 7 bases not matched to a gene; V was cut back by 2 bases and J by 6 bases. Germline V gene sequence: CDR1 MNHNS, CDR2 SASEGT. The CDR3 region is CASSEIGRTPNEQFF. The CDR3 nucleotides are TGTGCCAGCAGTGAAATCGGGAGGACTCCCAATGAGCAGTTCTTC.

The rearrangement links TRBV2 to TRBJ1-5; TRBD1 matches at 7 bases. The CDR3 totals 15 residues. The ends lost 4 bases at V and 2 bases at J; junction bases unmatched: 5. Germline CDR1 reads SNHLY; CDR2 reads FYNNEI. The CDR3 bases are TGTGCCAGCAGTGCGAACAGGGGAGGCAATCAGCCCCAGCATTTT. Protein product: CASSANRGGNQPQHF.

V gene TRBV7-9 combines with J gene TRBJ2-5; 13 bases agree with TRBD2. V gave up 6 bases and J gave up 3 bases; unmatched junction bases: 4. Germline lookup yields CDR1 SEHNR and CDR2 FQNEAQ (reference sequence). This CDR3 contains 15 residues. The DNA for the CDR3 is TGTGCCAGCAGGAAAGGACTAGCGGGGGAAGAGACCCAGTACTTC. Its translation is CASRKGLAGEETQYF. Based on the CDR3 plus reference TRBV7-9 and TRBJ2-5, the full variable domain is DTGVSQNPRHKITKRGQNVTFRCDPISEHNRLYWYRQTLGQGPEFLTYFQNEAQLEKSRLLSDRFSAERPKGSFSTLEIQRTEQGDSAMYLCASRKGLAGEETQYFGPGTRLLVL.

The J gene is TRBJ2-4, the V gene TRBV14; the D is unclear. This CDR3 spans 15 amino acids. Germline CDR1 reads SGHDN; CDR2 reads FVKESK. Trimming took 1 base from V and 0 from J, leaving 7 bases between them. The CDR3 reads CASSQVVGAKNIQYF. The DNA of the CDR3 is TGTGCCAGCAGCCAAGTAGTTGGAGCCAAAAACATTCAGTACTTC.